The rows below give T cell receptor beta chains drawn from one sample of a study of regulatory T cells in long-lasting Graves disease. MiXCR, run by TCRdb on the multiplex PCR reads, gives a single entry per CDR3 protein. The sample shows around 400,000 distinct CDR3 sequences, 10% to 15% of them seen only once. This sample was also put to use in a study of T cells in Graves' hyperthyroidism and ophthalmopathy.

Sequences were derived from peripheral blood mononuclear cells (PBMCs), sampled at new diagnosis, from a patient treated with antithyroid drugs. The source of these receptors is a young woman with Graves disease. Both conserved end residues are part of each CDR3. D genes are given only for firm matches. Size tells how often a clone was seen (once, few, many) or the class of an expanded clone, and some rows leave it out.

TRBV6-1	TRBJ2-5	TRBD2	-	15	CASGPPGLVYETQYF	TGTGCCAGCGGACCCCCGGGACTAGTTTATGAGACCCAGTACTTC
TRBV27	TRBJ1-1	-	many	15	CASSLVRQLNKEAFF	TGTGCCAGCAGTTTGGTTCGGCAGCTTAACAAAGAAGCTTTCTTT
TRBV5-1	TRBJ2-5	-	many	14	CASSPQGGEETQYF	TGCGCCAGCAGCCCCCAGGGGGGCGAAGAGACCCAGTACTTC
TRBV12-3/TRBV12-4	TRBJ1-1	-	many	14	CASNIHFQNTEAFF	TGTGCCAGCAACATACACTTCCAGAACACTGAAGCTTTCTTT
TRBV4-1	TRBJ1-4	-	-	14	CASSQEGRVKKLFF	TGCGCCAGCAGCCAAGAGGGAAGGGTAAAAAAACTGTTTTTT
TRBV12-3/TRBV12-4	TRBJ1-1	-	many	12	CASPGVNTEAFF	TGTGCCAGCCCGGGGGTGAACACTGAAGCTTTCTTT
TRBV20-1	TRBJ1-1	TRBD1	few	16	CSAREATTGGDTEAFF	TGCAGTGCTAGAGAGGCGACAACAGGGGGGGACACTGAAGCTTTCTTT
TRBV2	TRBJ2-2	-	many	12	CASSQTIGELFF	TGTGCCAGCAGCCAGACGATCGGGGAGCTGTTTTTT
TRBV20-1	TRBJ2-7	-	many	12	CSASDPAYEQYF	TGCAGTGCTAGCGACCCGGCCTACGAGCAGTACTTC
TRBV9	TRBJ2-1	TRBD2	few	13	CASSADGDYRQFF	TGTGCCAGCAGCGCGGACGGGGACTACCGGCAGTTCTTC
TRBV20-1	TRBJ2-6	-	many	15	CSARDIRVGANVLTF	TGCAGTGCTAGAGATATCAGGGTCGGGGCCAACGTCCTGACTTTC
TRBV2	TRBJ2-3	-	many	14	CASSGAPQGPTQYF	TGTGCCAGCAGCGGCGCGCCCCAGGGCCCTACGCAGTATTTT
TRBV5-1	TRBJ2-3	-	many	12	CASSLPEDTQYF	TGCGCCAGCAGCTTACCCGAAGATACGCAGTATTTT
TRBV20-1	TRBJ2-3	TRBD1	many	16	CSPSGTGGYSTDTQYF	TGCAGTCCCTCCGGGACAGGGGGCTATAGCACAGATACGCAGTATTTT
TRBV6-1	TRBJ1-5	-	many	13	CASRVKSNQPQHF	TGTGCCAGCAGGGTAAAGAGCAATCAGCCCCAGCATTTT
TRBV12-3/TRBV12-4	TRBJ1-2	-	many	17	CASSPRGGVLTLYGYTF	TGTGCCAGCAGTCCCCGGGGGGGGGTCCTGACCCTTTATGGCTACACCTTC
TRBV11-2	TRBJ2-7	TRBD2	many	15	CASSLTSGGTYEQYF	TGTGCCAGCAGCCTAACTAGCGGGGGTACCTACGAGCAGTACTTC
TRBV6-1	TRBJ2-7	-	many	13	CASSADSTYEQYF	TGTGCCAGCAGTGCGGACAGCACCTACGAGCAGTACTTC
TRBV2	TRBJ1-1	-	many	17	CASREALRAIRITEAFF	TGTGCCAGCAGGGAGGCGCTCCGGGCAATCCGTATCACTGAAGCTTTCTTT
TRBV28	TRBJ2-2	-	few	14	CASRSYRRAGELFF	TGTGCCAGCAGGTCCTACAGGCGGGCCGGGGAGCTGTTTTTT
TRBV25-1	TRBJ2-2	-	few	20	CASSEYYPRPLSSNTGELFF	TGTGCCAGCAGTGAATATTACCCCCGGCCGTTAAGCTCGAACACCGGGGAGCTGTTTTTT
TRBV20-1	TRBJ2-1	TRBD2	many	12	CSARDGLAEQFF	TGCAGTGCTAGAGATGGACTAGCGGAGCAGTTCTTC
TRBV11-2	TRBJ2-3	-	many	12	CASSLNGEGQYF	TGTGCCAGCAGCTTAAACGGAGAGGGTCAGTATTTT
TRBV5-1	TRBJ2-5	-	-	14	CASSLGRGRETQYF	TGCGCCAGCAGCTTGGGCCGGGGGAGAGAGACCCAGTACTTC
TRBV10-3	TRBJ1-5	-	many	15	CAISAWQDSNQPQHF	TGTGCCATCAGTGCGTGGCAGGATAGCAATCAGCCCCAGCATTTT
TRBV18	TRBJ2-1	-	many	18	CASSPPSYGEARYNEQFF	TGTGCCAGCTCACCACCGTCATACGGGGAGGCCCGCTACAATGAGCAGTTCTTC
TRBV12-3/TRBV12-4	TRBJ1-2	-	many	14	CASSPIPSNYGYTF	TGTGCCAGCAGTCCTATCCCATCTAACTATGGCTACACCTTC
TRBV2	TRBJ1-5	-	many	14	CASSVGQLNQPQHF	TGTGCCAGCAGTGTAGGACAGCTTAATCAGCCCCAGCATTTT
TRBV5-1	TRBJ1-2	-	-	15	CASSLVTMGVYGYTF	TGCGCCAGCAGCTTGGTTACAATGGGGGTCTATGGCTACACCTTC
TRBV20-1	TRBJ1-1	-	many	13	CSARDESHTEAFF	TGCAGTGCTAGAGATGAAAGTCACACTGAAGCTTTCTTT
TRBV20-1	TRBJ2-7	-	few	17	CSARGGFTSSSSYEQYF	TGCAGTGCTAGAGGGGGGTTTACTAGCTCTAGCTCCTACGAGCAGTACTTC
TRBV4-3	TRBJ2-2	-	few	18	CASSQDQISGSNTGELFF	TGCGCCAGCAGCCAAGATCAGATTAGCGGTTCGAACACCGGGGAGCTGTTTTTT
TRBV9	TRBJ1-1	-	-	14	CASRPPTSNTEAFF	TGTGCCAGCAGGCCACCAACCTCGAACACTGAAGCTTTCTTT
TRBV28	TRBJ2-1	TRBD2	-	15	CASSLATSGTFLEFF	TGTGCCAGCAGTTTGGCGACTAGCGGGACCTTCCTGGAGTTCTTC
TRBV3-2	TRBJ2-2	-	-	16	CASSQCLLCVRGELFF	TGTGCCAGCAGCCAATGCTTGCTTTGTGTCCGCGGGGAGCTGTTTTTT
TRBV9	TRBJ2-7	-	-	14	CASSPQGGQGEQYF	TGTGCCAGCAGCCCCCAGGGGGGGCAGGGGGAGCAGTACTTC
TRBV20-1	TRBJ1-1	TRBD1	few	16	CSARPRSRTGSYKAFF	TGCAGTGCTAGACCTAGATCACGGACAGGTTCTTATAAAGCTTTCTTT
TRBV4-3	TRBJ2-2	-	-	16	CASSQEAPANTGELFF	TGCGCCAGCAGCCAAGAAGCACCCGCGAACACCGGGGAGCTGTTTTTT
TRBV2	TRBJ1-5	TRBD1	many	15	CASSDDRDGVWPQHF	TGTGCCAGCAGCGACGACAGGGATGGGGTTTGGCCCCAGCATTTT
TRBV12-3/TRBV12-4	TRBJ2-7	-	many	12	CASSVWGLEQYF	TGTGCCAGCTCCGTATGGGGACTGGAGCAGTACTTC
TRBV27	TRBJ2-5	-	many	12	CASSFSGETQYF	TGTGCCAGCAGTTTCTCTGGAGAGACCCAGTACTTC
TRBV20-1	TRBJ1-2	-	few	14	CSASGSRVDYGYTF	TGCAGTGCGAGCGGGAGCAGGGTAGACTATGGCTACACCTTC
TRBV28	TRBJ1-4	-	-	13	CASSLSRAEKLFF	TGTGCCAGCAGTTTGTCCAGGGCCGAAAAACTGTTTTTT
TRBV4-1	TRBJ1-2	-	-	15	CASSHPVGGNYGYTF	TGCGCCAGCAGCCATCCTGTAGGGGGAAACTATGGCTACACCTTC
TRBV12-3/TRBV12-4	TRBJ1-2	-	many	12	CASSNHTDGYTF	TGTGCCAGCAGTAACCACACCGATGGCTACACCTTC
TRBV5-5	TRBJ2-1	-	many	15	CASSLVGRTGQEQFF	TGTGCCAGCAGCTTGGTCGGGCGAACAGGACAAGAGCAGTTCTTC
TRBV20-1	TRBJ2-1	-	many	15	CSARDDSLLGNEQFF	TGCAGTGCTAGAGATGATTCATTGTTAGGGAATGAGCAGTTCTTC
TRBV5-1	TRBJ1-1	-	-	15	CASSLSRGRGTEAFF	TGCGCCAGCAGCTTGAGCCGGGGGCGAGGCACTGAAGCTTTCTTT
TRBV6-1	TRBJ1-2	-	many	13	CASSLQGVYGYTF	TGTGCCAGCAGCTTGCAGGGTGTTTACGGCTACACCTTC
TRBV4-2	TRBJ2-1	-	many	15	CASSRMGEVVNEQFF	TGTGCCAGCAGCCGGATGGGAGAGGTAGTCAATGAGCAGTTCTTC
TRBV10-2	TRBJ1-2	-	few	13	CASSESWNYGYTF	TGCGCCAGCAGTGAGTCGTGGAACTATGGCTACACCTTC
TRBV27	TRBJ2-3	-	-	15	CASSFLRGASDTQYF	TGTGCCAGCAGTTTCCTACGGGGGGCCTCAGATACGCAGTATTTT
TRBV7-2	TRBJ2-5	-	many	11	CANPGVETQYF	TGTGCCAACCCGGGAGTTGAGACCCAGTACTTC
TRBV2	TRBJ1-1	-	many	14	CASVTDMGNTEAFF	TGTGCCAGTGTCACGGACATGGGGAACACTGAAGCTTTCTTT
TRBV20-1	TRBJ1-1	TRBD1	-	14	CSARGGTGGTEAFF	TGCAGTGCTAGAGGGGGGACAGGGGGCACTGAAGCTTTCTTT
TRBV2	TRBJ2-5	TRBD2	many	17	CARKLAKSMASQETQYF	TGTGCCAGAAAACTAGCGAAGTCCATGGCTTCCCAAGAGACCCAGTACTTC
TRBV5-5	TRBJ1-4	TRBD1	-	15	CASSLLIEGAGRLFF	TGTGCCAGCAGCTTGCTAATCGAGGGGGCAGGTCGACTGTTTTTT
TRBV27	TRBJ2-1	-	few	13	CASALTLGNEQFF	TGTGCCAGCGCATTAACCCTAGGCAATGAGCAGTTCTTC
TRBV14	TRBJ2-2	TRBD1	-	16	CASSPIGQGRTGELFF	TGTGCCAGCAGCCCAATAGGACAGGGGCGCACCGGGGAGCTGTTTTTT
TRBV28	TRBJ2-2	-	few	16	CASSIRVGGDTGELFF	TGTGCCAGCAGCATCCGCGTCGGAGGGGACACCGGGGAGCTGTTTTTT